One and the same sample provided the 26 T cell receptor beta chains below, sequenced in a study of Ad26.COV2.S vaccination and SARS-CoV-2 variants. The treatment is: some 20 received Ad26.COV2.S at low or high dose, single or two shots; about 5 received placebo; per-sample allocation not given. On day 63 after the first injection, vaccine and placebo recipients gave samples. Measured with immunoSEQ multiplex PCR; TCRdb has only the in-frame clones, and not every one. Among 300,000 to 350,000 clones listed, 86% were seen once. This specimen was peripheral blood, taken in a trial of Ad26.COV2.S vaccine versus placebo. These receptor sequences come from a person between 18 and 59 years old who received the Ad26.COV2.S COVID-19 vaccine or a placebo.

V gene TRBV5-5 combines with J gene TRBJ1-2, with 9 bases aligning to TRBD1. V lost 0 bases and J lost 4; bases outside the gene matches: 4. Germline-derived CDR1 and CDR2 are SGHKS and YYEKEE (reference sequence). CDR3 size: 15 residues. The CDR3 DNA is TGTGCCAGCAGCTTGGGTCCGGGACAGGGCTATGGCTACACCTTC. Translating it yields CASSLGPGQGYGYTF.

In its sample, this clone was seen once. The V and J genes are TRBV6-2 or TRBV6-3 and TRBJ2-3; the D gene is possibly TRBD1 (6 bases). With 5 bases removed from V and 7 bases from J, the gap between germline ends came to 10 bases. Per the germline V gene, CDR1 is MNHEY and CDR2 is SVGEGT. The CDR3 extends over 12 amino acids. Written as DNA, the CDR3 is TGTGCCAGCAGTAACAGGGTGAATACGCAGTATTTT. This gives the protein CASSNRVNTQYF.

The V call is TRBV20-1, the J call TRBJ2-5, with 7 bases identical to TRBD2. The CDR3 spans 17 residues. The V segment lost 3 bases and the J segment 0 bases; nucleotides outside the gene matches: 13. In germline, CDR1 is DFQATT, CDR2 SNEGSKA (reference sequence). The CDR3 protein is CSASGFRGGPYQETQYF. CDR3 DNA sequence: TGCAGTGCTAGTGGCTTCCGCGGGGGACCGTACCAAGAGACCCAGTACTTC.

This clone was recorded only once. Other DNA sequences within the sample encode an identical CDR3. V and J are TRBV5-1 and TRBJ2-7; perhaps TRBD1 as D (6 bases). The CDR3 loop spans 14 amino acids. Trimming removed 0 bases from V and 2 bases from J, with 9 bases in between. CDR1 is SGHRS, CDR2 YFSETQ, per germline. The CDR3 DNA sequence: TGCGCCAGCAGCTTGGGGCAGGGGCCCTACGAGCAGTACTTC. Translating gives CASSLGQGPYEQYF.

The chain is built from TRBV12-3 or TRBV12-4 and TRBJ1-4; D is unresolved. The CDR3 has 13 amino acids. V lost 8 bases, J lost 7 bases, and 14 bases lay in between. The CDR3 loop reads CASSRGWSEKLFF. For the CDR3, the DNA is TGTGCCAGCTCTCGGGGTTGGAGTGAAAAACTGTTTTTT.

As to this clone: This sample includes further DNA sequences coding for the same CDR3. V usage is TRBV2 and J usage is TRBJ2-3; D uncertain. The V end was cut by 3 bases, the J end by 3 bases, with 4 bases between. CDR1 is SNHLY and CDR2 is FYNNEI in the germline V gene. The CDR3 consists of 12 residues. CDR3 nucleotides: TGTGCCAGCAGTGAGAATACAGATACGCAGTATTTT. Translated, it gives CASSENTDTQYF.

The chain carries TRBV7-8 and TRBJ2-7; D unclear. The CDR3 extends over 13 amino acids. Trimming took 3 bases from V and 1 from J, leaving 7 bases between them. Looked up from germline, CDR1 is SGHVS and CDR2 is FQNEAQ. CDR3 protein: CASSLVPSYEQYF. DNA for the CDR3: TGTGCCAGCAGCTTGGTACCTTCCTACGAGCAGTACTTC. Based on the CDR3 plus reference TRBV7-8 and TRBJ2-7, the full variable domain is GAGVSQSPRYKVAKRGQDVALRCDPISGHVSLFWYQQALGQGPEFLTYFQNEAQLDKSGLPSDRFFAERPEGSVSTLKIQRTQQEDSAVYLCASSLVPSYEQYFGPGTRLTVT.

This chain uses TRBV7-9 with TRBJ2-3; D may be TRBD2 (6 bases). Trimming cost V 5 bases and J 0 bases, with 15 bases left between them. The CDR3 covers 16 residues. Germline V gives CDR1 SEHNR, CDR2 FQNEAQ (reference sequence). The CDR3 loop is CASSLAGRASTDTQYF. The CDR3 DNA is TGTGCCAGCAGCCTGGCGGGGAGAGCTAGCACAGATACGCAGTATTTT.

The chain uses TRBV10-2 and TRBJ2-3, with D perhaps TRBD2 (5 bases). The CDR3 extends over 15 amino acids. From germline, CDR1 is WSHSY and CDR2 SAAADI. Trimming pared 6 bases from V and 1 base from J, leaving 14 bases between. Here the CDR3 reads CASRAPRRGTDTQYF. The DNA of the CDR3 is TGCGCCAGCAGGGCCCCCCGGCGGGGCACAGATACGCAGTATTTT.

This sequence joins TRBV11-3 and TRBJ1-5; D might be TRBD1 (6 bases). Germline-derived CDR1 and CDR2 are SGHNT and YENEEA. The CDR3 length is 19 residues. The V gene lost 4 bases and the J gene lost 2 bases, with 24 bases spanning the gap. The CDR3 coding sequence is TGTGCCAGCAGCTGGGCCCGGTTTCGGGGGGGGCCGGGCAATCAGCCCCAGCATTTT. Residues: CASSWARFRGGPGNQPQHF.

J is TRBJ1-5 and V is TRBV19, with 8 bases that match TRBD1. Per germline, CDR1 LNHDA and CDR2 SQIVND (reference sequence). V was pared by 8 bases and J by 5 bases, with 5 bases of the junction left unmatched. The CDR3 totals 13 residues. The CDR3 sequence is CASRGQGDQPQHF. The CDR3 coding sequence is TGTGCCAGTCGAGGACAGGGTGATCAGCCCCAGCATTTT. Based on the CDR3 plus reference TRBV19 and TRBJ1-5, the full variable domain is DGGITQSPKYLFRKEGQNVTLSCEQNLNHDAMYWYRQDPGQGLRLIYYSQIVNDFQKGDIAEGYSVSREKKESFPLTVTSAQKNPTAFYLCASRGQGDQPQHFGDGTRLSIL.

The genes are TRBV6-5 and TRBJ2-5; 7 positions match TRBD1. The CDR3 runs to 15 residues. Trimming took 7 bases from V and 2 from J; bases not matched to a gene: 10. Germline-derived CDR1 and CDR2 are MNHEY and SVGAGI. DNA of the CDR3: TGTGCCAGCACCAACAAGGGACAGCTTCAAGAGACCCAGTACTTC. Translating it yields CASTNKGQLQETQYF.

This chain uses TRBV18 with TRBJ2-7; D ambiguous. Germline CDR1 reads KGHSH; CDR2 reads LQKENI. The CDR3 spans 13 residues. Trimming removed 2 bases from V and 3 bases from J, with 8 bases in between. CDR3 sequence (DNA): TGTGCCAGCTCACCAAGGGTATACTACGAGCAGTACTTC. Its protein is CASSPRVYYEQYF. Based on the CDR3 plus reference TRBV18 and TRBJ2-7, the full variable domain is NAGVMQNPRHLVRRRGQEARLRCSPMKGHSHVYWYRQLPEEGLKFMVYLQKENIIDESGMPKERFSAEFPKEGPSILRIQQVVRGDSAAYFCASSPRVYYEQYFGPGTRLTVT.

The chain has TRBV9 and TRBJ1-3; possibly TRBD1 for D (5 bases). Per germline, CDR1 SGDLS and CDR2 YYNGEE. V dropped 2 bases and J dropped 0 bases, with 12 bases sitting between them. The CDR3 spans 16 residues. The CDR3 loop is CASSVAGRSSGNTIYF. CDR3 sequence (DNA): TGTGCCAGCAGCGTTGCGGGACGAAGCTCTGGAAACACCATATATTTT.

The rearrangement links TRBV30 to TRBJ1-5; the D is unclear. The V gene's germline CDR1 is GTSNPN and CDR2 SVGIG (reference sequence). This CDR3 is 14 amino acids long. Trimming cost V 1 base and J 0 bases, with 7 bases left between them. The CDR3 loop reads CAWSEGPSNQPQHF. DNA of the CDR3: TGTGCCTGGAGTGAAGGGCCTAGCAATCAGCCCCAGCATTTT.

A single count supports this clone. The chain is built from TRBV7-9 and TRBJ2-1; possible D gene TRBD2, 5 bases. The germline V gene has CDR1 SEHNR and CDR2 FQNEAQ (reference sequence). V was shortened by 5 bases and J by 3 bases, with 14 bases between the two germline ends. The CDR3 is 15 residues long. For the CDR3, the DNA is TGTGCCAGCAGCCCCATTTCCGGGATCTACAATGAGCAGTTCTTC. Its protein is CASSPISGIYNEQFF.

V is TRBV4-2 and J is TRBJ1-5; D call uncertain. Germline V CDR1 and CDR2: LGHNA, YNFKEQ. Trimming pared 4 bases from V and 6 bases from J, leaving 13 bases between. CDR3 length: 14 residues. CDR3 nucleotides: TGTGCCAGCAGCCTGTCAGGTCCGGGTCAGCCCCAGCATTTT. Amino acid sequence: CASSLSGPGQPQHF.

J is TRBJ1-6 and V is TRBV5-6; 8 bases map to TRBD1. The CDR3 totals 17 residues. The germline V gene has CDR1 SGHDT and CDR2 YYEEEE. With 3 bases clipped from V and 3 bases from J, the junction kept 8 bases outside the gene matches. DNA for the CDR3: TGTGCCAGCAGCTCCCCATGGGGACAGGACTATAATTCACCCCTCCACTTT. Translated, it gives CASSSPWGQDYNSPLHF.

V is TRBV5-4 and J is TRBJ2-1; 10 nucleotides match TRBD2. The J segment lost 2 bases and the V segment lost 2 bases, leaving 1 base of the junction unmatched. Germline V lookup: CDR1 SGHNT, CDR2 YYREEE (reference sequence). The CDR3 runs 15 residues. CDR3 DNA sequence: TGTGCCAGCAGCTTAGCGGGGGGGGCCTACAATGAGCAGTTCTTC. Translating gives CASSLAGGAYNEQFF.

This clone was recorded once. This sequence joins TRBV5-4 and TRBJ1-3, with D possibly TRBD1 on 6 matching bases. Trimming removed 0 bases from V and 4 bases from J, with 8 bases in between. The V gene's germline CDR1 is SGHNT and CDR2 YYREEE (reference sequence). The CDR3 has 14 amino acids. CDR3 nucleotide sequence: TGTGCCAGCAGCTTGGCAGGGGCGGGAAACACCATATATTTT. Translated, it gives CASSLAGAGNTIYF.

CDR3 in amino acids: CASSPQNTGELFF. The CDR3, as DNA: TGTGCCAGCAGCCCTCAGAACACCGGGGAGCTGTTTTTT. The rearrangement uses TRBV7-9 and TRBJ2-2; D gene unclear. The V end was cut by 5 bases, the J end by 1 base, with 5 bases between. Germline V gene sequence: CDR1 SEHNR, CDR2 FQNEAQ (reference sequence). The CDR3 is 13 residues long. Using reference TRBV7-9 and TRBJ2-2 for the parts outside the CDR3, the full variable domain is DTGVSQNPRHKITKRGQNVTFRCDPISEHNRLYWYRQTLGQGPEFLTYFQNEAQLEKSRLLSDRFSAERPKGSFSTLEIQRTEQGDSAMYLCASSPQNTGELFFGEGSRLTVL.

The V and J genes are TRBV5-8 and TRBJ2-5, with D maybe TRBD2 (7 bases). V shed 0 bases and J shed 3 bases, with 12 bases lying between them. Germline CDR1 is SGHTS and CDR2 is YDEGEE. The CDR3 totals 15 residues. The CDR3 spells CASSLGGGAKETQYF. In nucleotides, the CDR3 is TGTGCCAGCAGCTTGGGAGGGGGGGCGAAAGAGACCCAGTACTTC.

The chain is built from TRBV14 and TRBJ2-5; D uncertain. CDR3 length equals 15 residues. The V end lost 3 bases, the J end lost 4 bases, and 15 bases lay between the germline ends. Germline V CDR1 and CDR2: SGHDN, FVKESK. The CDR3 here is CASSQDRVVSETQYF. The CDR3 nucleotides are TGTGCCAGCAGCCAGGATAGGGTGGTATCAGAGACCCAGTACTTC.

This rearrangement joins TRBV25-1 to TRBJ2-5; D possibly corresponds to TRBD1 (6 bases). CDR3 length equals 14 residues. V lost 6 bases to trimming and J lost 7 bases, with 18 bases between them. Germline CDR1 is MGHDK and CDR2 is SYGVNS. In DNA form, the CDR3 reads TGTGCCAGCAGGGTGACAGGCAGCCGGGGGACCCAGTACTTC. Its translation is CASRVTGSRGTQYF.

The chain couples TRBV19 to TRBJ1-2; TRBD1 is a possible D gene (5 bases). Germline V gene data show CDR1 as LNHDA and CDR2 as SQIVND (reference sequence). Between the trimmed V and J ends, which lost 6 bases and 5 bases, there was a span of 13 bases. The CDR3 extends over 13 amino acids. The CDR3 reads CASSYGRGYGYTF. The CDR3 coding sequence is TGTGCCAGTAGCTATGGACGGGGGTATGGCTACACCTTC.

The gene calls are TRBV10-3 and TRBJ1-5; D might be TRBD1 (5 bases). With 6 bases removed from V and 4 bases from J, the gap between germline ends came to 7 bases. Germline CDR1 reads ENHRY; CDR2 reads SYGVKD. There are 12 residues in the CDR3. CDR3 sequence: CAIRGTNQPQHF. The CDR3 DNA is TGTGCCATCAGGGGGACGAATCAGCCCCAGCATTTT.